This T cell receptor (beta chain) derives from a study of PD-1 blockade in classical Hodgkin lymphoma. Whole-study findings and limits: Later analyses included only patients treated at least 1 year post-ASCT. Patients who responded completely had about the same baseline diversity as newly diagnosed patients. Reports indicated that newly diagnosed patients had lower baseline TCR diversity than healthy donors did.

This CDR3 comprises 15 residues. Germline V gene data show CDR1 as SGHNT and CDR2 as YENEEA. The junction had 5 bases not matched to a gene; V was cut back by 1 base and J by 8 bases. The table came from immunoSEQ multiplex PCR; TCRdb's copy has only in-frame clones and leaves some out. The table has around 20,000 clones, 80% seen once; the top ten hold 22%. Worth noting for this clone: The antigen is not known.

Described time point: cycle 4 day 1 (C4D1), after less than 7 weeks of nivolumab. There was relapse after autologous stem cell transplantation in every patient, and there was variation in brentuximab vedotin exposure. Best responses fell into complete response, partial response or progressive disease. Sample: peripheral blood mononuclear cells (PBMCs), taken before the fourth cycle of nivolumab. The receptor was isolated from a human donor with classical Hodgkin lymphoma. This chain connects TRBV11-3 to TRBJ2-1, with 10 bases matching TRBD2. CDR3 sequence (DNA): TGTGCCAGCAGCTTAGGGCTAGCGGGAGTCCATGAGCAGTTCTTC. It is translated as CASSLGLAGVHEQFF.